The 32 T cell receptor beta chains below come from one sample, sequenced in a study of control samples from healthy donors and cancer patients. Clones were sequenced by immunoSEQ multiplex PCR, and TCRdb holds only the in-frame ones, with some missing. This sample has 100,000 to 150,000 clones; 85% to 90% occur once, and the top ten carry about 7.6%. The sample taken for sequencing was PBMCs. The receptors shown here come from a man aged 45-60 years with head and neck cancer.

The chain employs TRBV4-1 and TRBJ2-7; D may be TRBD2 (6 bases). The CDR3 has 15 amino acids. In germline, CDR1 is MGHRA, CDR2 YSYEKL. Trimming took 1 base from V and 5 from J, leaving 15 bases between them. The CDR3 spells CASSQVGVGGDEQYF. The CDR3 coding sequence is TGCGCCAGCAGCCAAGTTGGGGTCGGAGGGGACGAGCAGTACTTC.

CDR3 protein: CASSGDTSNQPQHF. The CDR3 nucleotides read TGTGCCAGCAGTGGTGATACCAGCAATCAGCCCCAGCATTTT. This rearrangement joins TRBV2 to TRBJ1-5; no firm D call. Germline V gene sequence: CDR1 SNHLY, CDR2 FYNNEI. Trimming stripped 4 bases from V and 1 base from J, with 8 bases between. The CDR3 is made up of 14 amino acids.

The table lists this clone with a count of one. The junction departs from the called germline gene at one end, perhaps through a read error. The rearrangement joins TRBV28 to TRBJ1-1, with 12 nucleotides matching TRBD1. Germline V CDR1 and CDR2: MDHEN, SYDVKM. This CDR3 spans 16 amino acids. DNA for the CDR3: TGTGCCAGCAGGGGGAGGGACAGGGGGCTGAAAACTGAAGCTTTCTTT. The encoded protein is CASRGRDRGLKTEAFF.

This clone was detected only once. The rearrangement joins TRBV5-1 to TRBJ2-1; 7 bases are a match to TRBD2. J gave up 5 bases and V 1 base, and 9 bases lay outside the gene matches. Germline V gene lookup returns CDR1 SGHRS and CDR2 YFSETQ. This CDR3 comprises 16 residues. The CDR3, as DNA: TGCGCCAGCAGCTTGAGCCCTCTGGGGGGGGACAATGAGCAGTTCTTC. Translated: CASSLSPLGGDNEQFF.

The J gene is TRBJ2-1, the V gene TRBV24-1, with TRBD2 matching 7 bases. The ends lost 2 bases at V and 3 bases at J; junction bases unmatched: 6. This CDR3 is built from 16 residues. Germline V gives CDR1 KGHDR, CDR2 SFDVKD. CDR3 DNA sequence: TGTGCCACCAGTGATTCTTCAGCGGGGATCTACAATGAGCAGTTCTTC. It translates to CATSDSSAGIYNEQFF.

CDR3 sequence (DNA): TGTGCCAGCAGTGGGATCGGTCGGGGTTTGACCGGGGAGCTGTTTTTT. Translating it yields CASSGIGRGLTGELFF. The rearrangement links TRBV27 to TRBJ2-2, with D perhaps TRBD2 (5 bases). Trimming removed 5 bases at V and 5 bases at J, with 18 bases between. Germline CDR1 is MNHEY and CDR2 is SMNVEV (reference sequence). The CDR3 spans 16 residues.

This clone was detected only once. The V and J genes are TRBV6-5 and TRBJ1-6; D is uncertain. Looked up from germline, CDR1 is MNHEY and CDR2 is SVGAGI. The V end lost 6 bases, the J end lost 5 bases, and 11 bases lay between the germline ends. This CDR3 spans 14 amino acids. CDR3 nucleotides: TGTGCCAGCAGGATTGACTGGCATAATTCACCCCTCCACTTT. Translation gives CASRIDWHNSPLHF.

There are a few counts of this clone. This sequence joins TRBV5-1 and TRBJ2-3; 9 bases line up with TRBD2. This CDR3 is built from 16 residues. Germline values: CDR1 SGHRS, CDR2 YFSETQ. J lost 2 bases, V lost 2 bases, and 6 bases had no gene match. CDR3 region: CASSLPGTSYTDTQYF. CDR3 in DNA: TGCGCCAGCAGCTTACCCGGGACTAGCTACACAGATACGCAGTATTTT.

V gene TRBV20-1 combines with J gene TRBJ2-7, with D possibly being TRBD1 (5 bases). Per the germline V gene, CDR1 is DFQATT and CDR2 is SNEGSKA (reference sequence). The CDR3 consists of 14 residues. Trimming pared 3 bases from V and 2 bases from J, leaving 14 bases between. The CDR3 nucleotides are TGCAGTGCTAGTCCACCCGACAGAACCTACGAGCAGTACTTC. Translation gives CSASPPDRTYEQYF.

The genes are TRBV7-2 and TRBJ2-5; TRBD2 agrees at 12 bases. In germline, CDR1 is SGHTA, CDR2 FQGNSA. The CDR3 totals 14 residues. V was pared by 6 bases and J by 4 bases, with 3 bases of the junction left unmatched. The CDR3 region is CASRTGLAGETQYF. DNA of the CDR3: TGTGCCAGCAGAACGGGACTAGCGGGAGAGACCCAGTACTTC.

The chain is built from TRBV3-1 (or the pseudogene TRBV3-2) and TRBJ1-4; 8 bases match TRBD1. CDR3 size: 16 residues. The germline gives CDR1 LGHDT, CDR2 YNNKEL (reference sequence). Germline trimming cut 4 bases from V and 8 bases from J; bases unmatched to any gene: 12. The CDR3 DNA reads TGTGCCAGCAGCCCGAACTACAGGGGGTCACGGGAAAAACTGTTTTTT. This codes for CASSPNYRGSREKLFF.

The rearrangement joins TRBV28 to TRBJ2-7; D is tentatively TRBD1 or TRBD2 (5 bases each). CDR3 length: 15 residues. CDR1 is MDHEN, CDR2 SYDVKM, per germline. Trimming pared 4 bases from V and 4 bases from J, leaving 17 bases between. Written as DNA, the CDR3 is TGTGCCAGCAGTTCCCCCGGGACCAAGGATTACGAGCAGTACTTC. The encoded protein is CASSSPGTKDYEQYF.

This chain joins TRBV7-9 and TRBJ1-1; D is perhaps TRBD1 (5 bases). The CDR3 contains 13 residues. The V and J ends lost 4 bases and 5 bases respectively, with 11 bases between them. Looked up from germline, CDR1 is SEHNR and CDR2 is FQNEAQ (reference sequence). This CDR3 is CASSWDGMTEAFF. CDR3 DNA: TGTGCCAGCAGCTGGGACGGGATGACTGAAGCTTTCTTT.

This clone was found a few times. J is TRBJ1-5 and V is TRBV2, with D uncertain. CDR1 and CDR2 (germline): SNHLY, FYNNEI. The CDR3 is made up of 14 amino acids. V gave up 4 bases and J gave up 5 bases, with 12 bases separating them. In DNA, the CDR3 is TGTGCCAGCAGTGGGAGATTAGAAGATCAGCCCCAGCATTTT. It codes for CASSGRLEDQPQHF.

The V call is TRBV24-1, the J call TRBJ1-5, with 7 bases matching TRBD1. Germline V lookup: CDR1 KGHDR, CDR2 SFDVKD. The CDR3 sequence is 14 residues long. Trimming took 3 bases from V and 7 from J; bases not matched to a gene: 5. The CDR3 bases are TGTGCCACCAGTGATCCTGACAGGGCCCAGCCCCAGCATTTT. Translated, it gives CATSDPDRAQPQHF.

The chain employs TRBV7-2 and TRBJ2-7, with 7 positions matching TRBD1. CDR3 length: 12 amino acids. Germline lookup yields CDR1 SGHTA and CDR2 FQGNSA. The V segment lost 5 bases and the J segment 11 bases; nucleotides outside the gene matches: 9. CDR3 in DNA: TGTGCCAGCAGCCTATGGGACAGTGCAAAGTACTTC. Encoded protein: CASSLWDSAKYF.

The chain employs TRBV20-1 and TRBJ1-2, with D unresolved. V was clipped by 3 bases and J by 4 bases, with 15 bases between them. Looked up from germline, CDR1 is DFQATT and CDR2 is SNEGSKA (reference sequence). The CDR3 loop spans 14 amino acids. The CDR3, as DNA: TGCAGTGCTAGTCACTTGGGCGCCTCCTATGGCTACACCTTC. Protein sequence: CSASHLGASYGYTF.

V and J are TRBV7-7 and TRBJ2-5; D unresolved. Trimming shortened V by 5 bases and J by 4 bases, and 17 bases separated the two germline ends. The germline V gene has CDR1 SSHAT and CDR2 FNYEAQ (reference sequence). CDR3 length: 15 residues. CDR3 protein: CASSRLDRGSETQYF. CDR3 DNA: TGTGCCAGCAGCCGCTTGGACCGTGGATCAGAGACCCAGTACTTC.

The V call is TRBV4-1, the J call TRBJ1-5; possible D gene TRBD1, 6 bases. Germline CDR1 and CDR2: MGHRA and YSYEKL. CDR3 length: 15 amino acids. The V gene lost 1 base and the J gene lost 7 bases, with 14 bases spanning the gap. Here the CDR3 DNA reads TGCGCCAGCAGCCAAGCTGGGGGCGCAGGGCAGCCCCAGCATTTT. Translated, it gives CASSQAGGAGQPQHF.

The chain uses TRBV7-9 and TRBJ1-3; maybe TRBD1 (5 bases). Germline values: CDR1 SEHNR, CDR2 FQNEAQ (reference sequence). Trimming stripped 0 bases from V and 2 bases from J, with 11 bases between. This CDR3 is 16 amino acids long. CDR3 coding DNA: TGTGCCAGCAGCTTAGCGTCCAGACAGACTGGAAACACCATATATTTT. This sequence encodes CASSLASRQTGNTIYF.

This clone was picked up one time. V gene TRBV9 combines with J gene TRBJ2-7; D tentatively fits TRBD1 or TRBD2 (7 bases each). CDR1 and CDR2 (germline): SGDLS, YYNGEE. V was pared by 3 bases and J by 2 bases, with 18 bases between. The CDR3 length is 16 residues. The CDR3 loop is CASSAGGALVAYEQYF. In DNA form, the CDR3 reads TGTGCCAGCAGCGCAGGGGGGGCCCTAGTGGCCTACGAGCAGTACTTC.

Only a few counts were recorded for this clone. This chain uses TRBV5-1 with TRBJ2-7; D remains unclear. Germline values: CDR1 SGHRS, CDR2 YFSETQ. The CDR3 is made up of 16 amino acids. V was shortened by 4 bases and J by 2 bases, with 19 bases between the two germline ends. The CDR3 nucleotides are TGCGCCAGCAGCCCTCAGTGGGGATCTGTAACCTACGAGCAGTACTTC. It translates to CASSPQWGSVTYEQYF.

The chain combines TRBV9 with TRBJ2-1; TRBD2 matches 10 bases. With 3 bases clipped from V and 7 bases from J, the junction kept 7 bases outside the gene matches. The CDR3 has 15 amino acids. Germline lookup yields CDR1 SGDLS and CDR2 YYNGEE. CDR3: CASSASGGEGNEQFF. The CDR3 DNA reads as TGTGCCAGCAGCGCAAGCGGGGGGGAAGGTAATGAGCAGTTCTTC.

The chain couples TRBV5-1 to TRBJ1-1, with TRBD1 as a possible D gene (6 bases). The CDR3 length is 16 residues. Trimming stripped 2 bases from V and 0 bases from J, with 14 bases between. Germline loops: CDR1 SGHRS, CDR2 YFSETQ. The CDR3 nucleotides are TGCGCCAGCAGCTTCGGACAGTCTGGCGTGAACACTGAAGCTTTCTTT. This encodes CASSFGQSGVNTEAFF. The variable domain in full, completed from reference TRBV5-1 and TRBJ1-1, reads KAGVTQTPRYLIKTRGQQVTLSCSPISGHRSVSWYQQTPGQGLQFLFEYFSETQRNKGNFPGRFSGRQFSNSRSEMNVSTLELGDSALYLCASSFGQSGVNTEAFFGQGTRLTVV.

This CDR3 is CASSPPGISGTDTQYF. For the CDR3, the DNA is TGCGCCAGCAGCCCCCCCGGGATTTCTGGCACAGATACGCAGTATTTT. The gene calls are TRBV5-1 and TRBJ2-3, with a weak D call TRBD2 (5 bases). The CDR3 is 16 residues long. Germline assignment: CDR1 SGHRS and CDR2 YFSETQ. Trimming cost V 4 bases and J 1 base, with 16 bases left between them.

The chain is built from TRBV6-5 and TRBJ1-1; no reliable D call. V was clipped by 2 bases and J by 5 bases, with 15 bases between them. This CDR3 has 15 residues. Germline V gene lookup returns CDR1 MNHEY and CDR2 SVGAGI. In DNA, the CDR3 is TGTGCCAGCAGTTACGGCGGCCTGGCCGAGACTGAAGCTTTCTTT. It specifies CASSYGGLAETEAFF.

A few counts support this clone. This chain joins TRBV4-2 and TRBJ2-2; 13 positions match TRBD2. The ends lost 7 bases at V and 4 bases at J; junction bases unmatched: 9. This CDR3 has 17 residues. Germline V gene lookup returns CDR1 LGHNA and CDR2 YNFKEQ. This chain's CDR3 is CASTPGGLAGITGELFF. DNA of the CDR3: TGTGCCAGCACTCCGGGGGGACTAGCGGGAATCACCGGGGAGCTGTTTTTT.

The rearrangement uses TRBV28 and TRBJ2-1; 7 bases fit TRBD2. CDR3 length: 14 amino acids. Germline V lookup: CDR1 MDHEN, CDR2 SYDVKM. V was clipped by 3 bases and J by 10 bases; unmatched bases: 9. The CDR3 sequence is CASSFFGGSREQFF. In DNA form, the CDR3 reads TGTGCCAGCAGTTTCTTCGGGGGGTCGCGGGAGCAGTTCTTC.

This clone was seen a handful of times. The J gene is TRBJ2-3, the V gene TRBV5-1, with 13 bases fitting TRBD2. Germline V gene lookup returns CDR1 SGHRS and CDR2 YFSETQ. V dropped 3 bases and J dropped 4; count of bases not matched to a gene: 5. There are 16 residues in the CDR3. CDR3 bases: TGCGCCAGCAGCTCTGGACTAGCGGGAGCGGCAGATACGCAGTATTTT. Residues: CASSSGLAGAADTQYF.

V and J are TRBV5-1 and TRBJ1-6; D perhaps matches TRBD1 (6 bases). V shed 4 bases and J shed 6 bases, with 23 bases lying between them. The CDR3 has 18 amino acids. Germline V gives CDR1 SGHRS, CDR2 YFSETQ. In DNA, the CDR3 is TGCGCCAGCAGCCAATCCTTTGAACAGGGCAGGGGTAATTCACCCCTCCACTTT. It encodes CASSQSFEQGRGNSPLHF.

The V and J genes are TRBV11-3 and TRBJ2-1; 12 bases are a match to TRBD2. The germline V gene has CDR1 SGHNT and CDR2 YENEEA. J lost 8 bases, V lost 5 bases, and 7 bases had no gene match. This CDR3 comprises 15 residues. As DNA, the CDR3 is TGTGCCAGCAGCCTGACTAGCGGGGGTTGGGATGAGCAGTTCTTC. Encoded protein: CASSLTSGGWDEQFF.

The V call is TRBV18, the J call TRBJ2-7; TRBD1 aligns across 10 bases. Germline CDR1 KGHSH, CDR2 LQKENI. The CDR3 loop spans 16 amino acids. Trimming at V came to 4 bases and at J to 2 bases, leaving 8 bases not matched to a gene. CDR3 nucleotide sequence: TGTGCCAGCTCACAACTACCGGGACAGGGGCCCTACGAGCAGTACTTC. This codes for CASSQLPGQGPYEQYF. The entire variable domain, with the rest obtained from reference TRBV18 and TRBJ2-7, is as follows: NAGVMQNPRHLVRRRGQEARLRCSPMKGHSHVYWYRQLPEEGLKFMVYLQKENIIDESGMPKERFSAEFPKEGPSILRIQQVVRGDSAAYFCASSQLPGQGPYEQYFGPGTRLTVT.